Below, 23 T cell receptor beta chains from the same sample are listed, as sequenced in a study of cytomegalovirus exposure and HLA in healthy donors. Vbeta (60) and Jbeta (13) primers were used in the PCR. Clones were sequenced by immunoSEQ multiplex PCR, and TCRdb holds only the in-frame ones, with some missing. The top ten hold approximately 1.3% of the sample, which has about 160,000 clones, roughly 80% seen once. Sequencing was carried out using PBMCs. All receptors derive from a man aged 50 to 60 in good health and CMV-seropositive.

CDR3 residues: CSVAHSPNEKLFF. The CDR3 nucleotides are TGCAGCGTTGCGCACAGCCCTAATGAAAAACTGTTTTTT. V and J are TRBV29-1 and TRBJ1-4, with D unclear. Per the germline V gene, CDR1 is SQVTM and CDR2 is ANQGSEA. The CDR3 is 13 residues long. With 4 bases removed from V and 3 bases from J, the gap between germline ends came to 9 bases.

This clone occurred a few times. This chain uses TRBV7-6 with TRBJ2-2, with 7 bases lining up with TRBD2. V shed 1 base, J shed 1 base, and the junction held 3 bases outside the gene matches. The CDR3 extends over 16 amino acids. Germline-derived CDR1 and CDR2 are SGHVS and FNYEAQ. This CDR3 reads CASSLGLAGNTGELFF. The DNA for the CDR3 is TGTGCCAGCAGCTTAGGGTTAGCGGGGAACACCGGGGAGCTGTTTTTT.

Only a few counts were recorded for this clone. The chain carries TRBV6-1 and TRBJ2-3; TRBD1 matches 8 bases. Trimming removed 6 bases from V and 3 bases from J; junction bases left unmatched: 8. Germline V gene lookup returns CDR1 MNHNS and CDR2 SASEGT. The CDR3 is made up of 15 amino acids. The CDR3, as DNA: TGTGCCAGCAGCGCACAGGGGGACAGGACAGATACGCAGTATTTT. It is translated as CASSAQGDRTDTQYF.

The chain links TRBV28 to TRBJ2-2; a weak D match, TRBD1 (6 bases). Germline V gene data show CDR1 as MDHEN and CDR2 as SYDVKM. The CDR3 has 15 residues. V dropped 10 bases and J dropped 4 bases, with 19 bases sitting between them. The CDR3 bases are TGTGCCACCATAAGACAGGCAACCCCCACCGGGGAGCTGTTTTTT. It specifies CATIRQATPTGELFF.

J is TRBJ1-5 and V is TRBV6-5; no clear D gene. Germline CDR1 is MNHEY and CDR2 is SVGAGI. This CDR3 contains 12 residues. V was cut by 4 bases and J by 5 bases, with 6 bases left in between. The CDR3 DNA follows: TGTGCCAGCAGTTCGGGAGATCAGCCCCAGCATTTT. It specifies CASSSGDQPQHF.

The V gene is TRBV9, the J gene TRBJ1-2; 7 nucleotides match TRBD1. The germline gives CDR1 SGDLS, CDR2 YYNGEE. CDR3 length equals 14 residues. V was pared by 2 bases and J by 2 bases, with 3 bases of the junction left unmatched. CDR3: CASSVTGQNYGYTF. The CDR3 nucleotides read TGTGCCAGCAGCGTTACGGGACAGAACTATGGCTACACCTTC.

There are a few counts of this clone. The rearrangement links TRBV5-1 to TRBJ1-1; 9 bases align to TRBD1. This CDR3 has 15 residues. In germline, CDR1 is SGHRS, CDR2 YFSETQ. The V gene end was trimmed by 3 bases and the J gene end by 1 base; junction bases not matched to a gene: 4. CDR3 bases: TGCGCCAGCAGCTCTAGGACAGGGGAGAACACTGAAGCTTTCTTT. Residues: CASSSRTGENTEAFF.

This clone was observed once. The chain joins TRBV19 to TRBJ1-5; a possible D gene is TRBD1 (5 bases). CDR3 length equals 12 residues. Germline CDR1 is LNHDA and CDR2 is SQIVND (reference sequence). Trimming took 11 bases from V and 2 from J, leaving 10 bases between them. In DNA form, the CDR3 reads TGTGCCGCAGGGTTTGGCAATCAGCCCCAGCATTTT. It yields the protein CAAGFGNQPQHF.

This chain connects TRBV5-1 to TRBJ2-1, with 8 bases aligning to TRBD1. Germline CDR1 SGHRS, CDR2 YFSETQ. The CDR3 runs 15 residues. Trimming cost V 1 base and J 5 bases; bases outside gene matches: 5. This CDR3 reads CASSLRQGANNEQFF. For the CDR3, the DNA is TGCGCCAGCAGCTTGCGGCAGGGGGCGAACAATGAGCAGTTCTTC.

This sequence joins TRBV6-5 and TRBJ1-2; 8 bases map to TRBD1. V was pared by 7 bases and J by 6 bases, with 10 bases of the junction left unmatched. The CDR3 sequence is 14 residues long. Germline V lookup: CDR1 MNHEY, CDR2 SVGAGI. DNA for the CDR3: TGTGCCAGCACCCGCGGACAGGGCGGAAATGGCTACACCTTC. Translation: CASTRGQGGNGYTF.

V and J are TRBV28 and TRBJ2-3; D is perhaps TRBD2 (6 bases). From germline, CDR1 is MDHEN and CDR2 SYDVKM. The V end was cut by 7 bases, the J end by 5 bases, with 16 bases between. This CDR3 has 14 residues. The CDR3 reads CASTPGRGGDTQYF. CDR3 DNA: TGTGCCAGCACCCCCGGGCGGGGAGGAGATACGCAGTATTTT.

The table lists this clone with a count of one. The chain has TRBV7-9 and TRBJ2-1, with 10 bases matching TRBD2. J was trimmed by 4 bases and V by 3 bases; bases with no gene match: 3. Germline V gene sequence: CDR1 SEHNR, CDR2 FQNEAQ (reference sequence). This CDR3 is 15 amino acids long. The CDR3 region has the DNA TGTGCCAGCAGCTTCGGACTAGCGGCATACAATGAGCAGTTCTTC. Residues: CASSFGLAAYNEQFF.

The V call is TRBV5-6, the J call TRBJ2-7; D gene uncertain. The CDR3 sequence is 15 residues long. Germline CDR1 and CDR2: SGHDT and YYEEEE. The V and J ends lost 4 bases and 3 bases respectively, with 17 bases between them. The CDR3 sequence: CASSRQGSARYEQYF. DNA of the CDR3: TGTGCCAGCAGCCGACAAGGTTCCGCCCGCTACGAGCAGTACTTC.

The rearrangement joins TRBV19 to TRBJ1-1; D might be TRBD1 (5 bases). V lost 1 base, J lost 5 bases, and 14 bases lay in between. The length of the CDR3 is 15 residues. The germline gives CDR1 LNHDA, CDR2 SQIVND (reference sequence). The CDR3 DNA is TGTGCCAGTAGTATAGCCCCAGGGCCAGTAACTGAAGCTTTCTTT. Translating gives CASSIAPGPVTEAFF.

The chain is built from TRBV5-1 and TRBJ2-7; D unresolved. This CDR3 region has 14 residues. V lost 0 bases and J 2 bases, leaving 9 bases between the germline ends. CDR1 and CDR2 (germline): SGHRS, YFSETQ. The CDR3 DNA follows: TGCGCCAGCAGCTTGGATCAGGCCCCCTACGAGCAGTACTTC. It specifies CASSLDQAPYEQYF.

The chain employs TRBV28 and TRBJ1-4; D is unresolved. V was pared by 2 bases and J by 5 bases, with 6 bases between. The germline V gene encodes CDR1 MDHEN and CDR2 SYDVKM. The CDR3 contains 13 residues. Here the CDR3 reads CASSLTENEKLFF. The CDR3, as DNA: TGTGCCAGCAGTTTAACCGAGAATGAAAAACTGTTTTTT. Complete variable domain (other parts from reference TRBV28 and TRBJ1-4): DVKVTQSSRYLVKRTGEKVFLECVQDMDHENMFWYRQDPGLGLRLIYFSYDVKMKEKGDIPEGYSVSREKKERFSLILESASTNQTSMYLCASSLTENEKLFFGSGTQLSVL.

The chain joins TRBV9 to TRBJ2-7; TRBD2 aligns across 10 bases. The CDR3 is made up of 15 amino acids. The germline V gene has CDR1 SGDLS and CDR2 YYNGEE. Trimming removed 3 bases from V and 3 bases from J; junction bases left unmatched: 6. CDR3: CASSALAGVGYEQYF. The CDR3 coding sequence is TGTGCCAGCAGCGCCCTAGCGGGAGTAGGCTACGAGCAGTACTTC.

The CDR3 region is CASSPPIGRIANEQFF. CDR3 nucleotide sequence: TGTGCCAGTAGTCCTCCGATCGGGAGGATAGCCAATGAGCAGTTCTTC. The chain has TRBV19 and TRBJ2-1, with 7 bases fitting TRBD2. The CDR3 is 16 amino acids. Germline V gives CDR1 LNHDA, CDR2 SQIVND (reference sequence). Trimming removed 5 bases from V and 6 bases from J; junction bases left unmatched: 13.

The chain employs TRBV18 and TRBJ2-7; D might be TRBD1 (5 bases). The CDR3 totals 12 residues. Trimming took off 3 bases at V and 5 bases at J, with 8 bases between the two ends. CDR1 and CDR2 (germline): KGHSH, LQKENI. The CDR3 region is CASSPQGHEQYF. In DNA, the CDR3 is TGTGCCAGCTCACCCCAGGGCCACGAGCAGTACTTC.

Note on this clone: One end of the junction varies from germline; a read error may be responsible. The chain is built from TRBV11-1 and TRBJ2-2; no clear D. Germline values: CDR1 SGHAT, CDR2 FQDESV (reference sequence). This CDR3 spans 14 amino acids. This CDR3 is CASSLGPNTGELFF. The CDR3 DNA reads as TGTGCCAGCAGTTTAGGGCCCAACACCGGGGAGCTGTTTTTT.

In DNA form, the CDR3 reads TGTGCCAGCAGCTTGGCTTTCGAAGAGACCCAGTACTTC. Its protein is CASSLAFEETQYF. The chain joins TRBV5-4 to TRBJ2-5; D unclear. Trimming pared 0 bases from V and 3 bases from J, leaving 6 bases between. Germline assignment: CDR1 SGHNT and CDR2 YYREEE (reference sequence). This CDR3 contains 13 residues.

CDR3 bases: TGTGCCAGCTCACCTCCCGGGACTGAGGTGGATACGCAGTATTTT. Its translation is CASSPPGTEVDTQYF. The chain joins TRBV18 to TRBJ2-3, with TRBD2 as a possible D gene (6 bases). Germline V gene sequence: CDR1 KGHSH, CDR2 LQKENI. Trimming took off 3 bases at V and 6 bases at J, with 16 bases between the two ends. CDR3 length: 15 residues.

CDR3 region: CASSSTGLAGSTDTQYF. The CDR3 DNA reads TGCGCCAGCAGCTCCACAGGACTAGCGGGAAGCACAGATACGCAGTATTTT. The V gene is TRBV5-1, the J gene TRBJ2-3; 12 bases are a match to TRBD2. This CDR3 has 17 amino acids. Germline CDR1 SGHRS, CDR2 YFSETQ. With 3 bases clipped from V and 0 bases from J, the junction kept 5 bases outside the gene matches.